This T cell receptor (beta chain) was recorded in a study of cytomegalovirus exposure and HLA in healthy donors. PCR used 60 Vbeta primers and 13 Jbeta primers. The repertoire was sequenced with immunoSEQ multiplex PCR; TCRdb's copy has only in-frame clones and lacks some. The sample has 150,000 or so clones; 65% to 80% are singletons. Donors consisted of healthy bone marrow donors. This clone was observed a handful of times. Its antigen remains unidentified. This CDR3 spans 15 amino acids. Germline assignment: CDR1 SGDLS and CDR2 YYNGEE. The junction had 8 bases not matched to a gene; V was cut back by 0 bases and J by 9 bases. Study-wide points: An analysis was carried out at a later point. It showed that HLA-associated TCR beta chains were more clonally expanded than equally common non-associated chains.

The sequencing sample was made of PBMCs. This rearrangement joins TRBV9 to TRBJ2-3; 9 nucleotides align to TRBD2. This TCR was recovered from a man aged 35-49 years in good health and CMV-seropositive. For the CDR3, the DNA is TGTGCCAGCAGCGTAGAACTAGCGGGTGCAGGGACGCAGTATTTT. Translated: CASSVELAGAGTQYF.